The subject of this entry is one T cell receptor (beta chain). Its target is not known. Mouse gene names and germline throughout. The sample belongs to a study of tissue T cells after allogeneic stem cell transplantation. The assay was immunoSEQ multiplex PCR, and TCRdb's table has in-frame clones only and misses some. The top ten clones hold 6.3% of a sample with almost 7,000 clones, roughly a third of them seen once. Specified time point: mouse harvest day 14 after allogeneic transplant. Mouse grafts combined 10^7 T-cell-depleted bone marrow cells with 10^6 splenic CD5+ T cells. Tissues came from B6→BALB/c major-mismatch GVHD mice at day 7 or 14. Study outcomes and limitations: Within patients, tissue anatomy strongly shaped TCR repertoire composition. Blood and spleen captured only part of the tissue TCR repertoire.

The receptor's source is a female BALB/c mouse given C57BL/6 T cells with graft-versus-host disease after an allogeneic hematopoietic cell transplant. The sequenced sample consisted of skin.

The sequenced CDR3 bases are TGTGCCAGCTCTCTCGACACAGAAGTCTTC. It codes for CASSLDTEVF. The full CDR3 protein reads CASSLDTEVFF. The rearrangement links TRBV12-1 to TRBJ1-1; unclear D gene. Read sequence stops 1 residue before the CDR3 end, and the germline J gene provides the missing end. Germline V gene sequence: CDR1 SGHSN, CDR2 HYEKVE. Trimming stripped 0 bases from V and 3 bases from J, with 1 base between. The CDR3 runs 11 residues.